This TCR beta chain was captured by sequencing in a study of cytomegalovirus exposure and HLA in healthy donors. Study outcomes and limitations: CMV serostatus was the sole immune exposure information available. Some segments of the V type, notably TRBV6-2 and TRBV6-3, were excluded as indistinguishable.

13 Jbeta primers and 60 Vbeta primers were used for the PCR. The protocol was immunoSEQ multiplex PCR, while the TCRdb copy is restricted to in-frame clones and leaves out a portion. The repertoire holds more than 100,000 clones, with roughly three quarters as singletons. This clone was seen more than once but under ten times. Its antigen remains unknown. CDR1 is GTSNPN, CDR2 SVGIG, per germline (reference sequence). This CDR3 spans 13 amino acids. The V gene end was trimmed by 4 bases and the J gene end by 6 bases; junction bases not matched to a gene: 5. This chain connects TRBV30 to TRBJ2-1; the match to TRBD1 covers 8 bases. The sample comprised PBMCs. The sequence derives from a man aged 45-60 years in good health and CMV-seropositive. CDR3 loop: CAWTGGAGNEQFF. The DNA of the CDR3 is TGTGCCTGGACAGGGGGCGCGGGCAATGAGCAGTTCTTC.